Detailed here is one T cell receptor beta chain. This clonotype was counted ten times or more. What this receptor recognizes is not known. Base qualities are not recorded, but no much larger clone differs from it by a single base. CDR1 SGHAT and CDR2 FQDESV are derived from the germline V gene (reference sequence). V is reduced by 1 base and J by 3 bases, leaving a spacing of 7 bases between them. Its CDR3 holds 13 amino acids, cysteine through phenylalanine. Here the CDR3 DNA is all that survives: 39 bases in frame from base 1. Each patient had bone marrow sampled at the time of active disease. Bone marrow mononuclear cells were isolated by Ficoll-Hypaque density gradient centrifugation. Myeloma plasma cells were removed and CD138-negative cells were obtained by negative selection following labeling with CD138 magnetic microbeads on a MACS separator. Purity of the isolated cells was checked by flow cytometry on an Attune NxT using CD138 antibodies. TRIzol reagent was used to extract total RNA, which was then quantified with a NanoDrop spectrophotometer. Paired RNA-seq and IR-seq were performed on the CD138-negative bone marrow sample of each patient.

The Immunoverse kit was used to build TCR libraries from around 420 ng RNA, with molecular barcoded adaptors covering alpha/delta and beta/gamma chains. TCR library preparation was performed with the same RNA that was used for transcriptome sequencing. TCR libraries were sequenced on an Illumina HiSeq 4000 with 2 x 150 cycles. The authors processed their data as follows. TCR reads were aligned to human V, D, J and C references and assembled into CDR3 clonotypes with MiXCR, including quality filtering and error correction. The tcR package in R was used for analysis of clonotype counts and gene usage diversity. Raw mapping reads were checked after the RNA-seq reads had been mapped by STAR aligner version 2.5.3a onto the human GRCh37 genome. To test how sequencing depth affects detected clonotypes, IR-seq fastq files were randomly downsampled with Seqtk 1.3. TCRdb trimmed public reads at Q25 via fastp, called clones via MiXCR and kept in-frame beta chains. Each entry is one CDR3 protein sequence, shown with its most common DNA and genes. The V and J calls here are based on TCRdb, not the publication. Here the sample has roughly 130,000 distinct CDR3 sequences; approximately 12% occur a single time. The ten largest clones represent more than 9.5% of the sample.

This record belongs to a study of read filtering for tumor transcriptome and immune sequencing (dated by TCRdb to 2018 to 2021). As for the study more broadly: The cohort consisted of approximately 16 male and around 15 female patients, with a mean age of roughly 66 years and an age range of about 40 to 85. By revised international staging, about 8 patients were R-ISS I, approximately 15 were R-ISS II and roughly seven were R-ISS III. After DNase treatment, whole-transcriptome libraries were prepared with the TruSeq RNA Access Library Prep Kit. One of the main goals was to work out a read-filtering strategy for immune repertoire data, in particular whether clonotypes backed by only a single read should be removed. Per sample, about 4 to 10.27 million TCR-region mapped reads were obtained with IR-seq, compared with only about 80 to 1,400 with RNA-seq. Using the same bone marrow samples, the study ran both targeted immune repertoire sequencing and bulk whole-transcriptome sequencing and then compared the TCR repertoires from each method. What the study reported, not specific to this receptor: Clonotypes were captured by IR-seq at much higher depth and more reliably than by RNA-seq, and smaller IR-seq throughput was sufficient for identification of most shared clonotypes. The correlation between IR-seq and RNA-seq shared clonotype proportions rose when single-read clonotypes were removed. The sorted CD138-negative fraction was not purified T cells but a mixed bone marrow immune population. In IR-seq, roughly four fifths of clonotypes but 3% to 4.5% of total reads were represented by single-read clonotypes, whereas in RNA-seq, roughly three quarters of clonotypes and around 45% of reads were represented by single-read clonotypes.

Recombination joined TRBV11-1 with TRBJ2-7; confidence is insufficient to name the D gene. This clonotype originated in a donor at least 40 years old with multiple myeloma. The sample was a population of CD138-negative cells sorted from bone marrow. What the cell subset or site label conveys for this sample: bone marrow mononuclear cells depleted of CD138+ plasma/myeloma cells by negative magnetic selection. The DNA sequence reads TGTGCCAGCAGCTTAGTGCCGAACTACGAGCAGTACTTC. The resulting protein is CASSLVPNYEQYF.